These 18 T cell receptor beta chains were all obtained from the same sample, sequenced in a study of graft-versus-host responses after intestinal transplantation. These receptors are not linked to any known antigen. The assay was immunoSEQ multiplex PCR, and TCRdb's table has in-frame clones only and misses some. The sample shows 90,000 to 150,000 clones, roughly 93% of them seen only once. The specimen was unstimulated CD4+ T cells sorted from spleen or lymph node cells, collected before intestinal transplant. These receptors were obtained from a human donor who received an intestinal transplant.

The CDR3 DNA reads as TGTGCCAGCAGCCCCGGGAAGCAACTCTACGAGCAGTACTTC. It encodes CASSPGKQLYEQYF. The chain recombines TRBV28 with TRBJ2-7; TRBD2 might be the D (5 bases). V was cut by 6 bases and J by 3 bases, with 15 bases left in between. Germline CDR1 and CDR2: MDHEN and SYDVKM. This CDR3 has 14 amino acids. Filled out from reference TRBV28 and TRBJ2-7, the complete variable domain reads DVKVTQSSRYLVKRTGEKVFLECVQDMDHENMFWYRQDPGLGLRLIYFSYDVKMKEKGDIPEGYSVSREKKERFSLILESASTNQTSMYLCASSPGKQLYEQYFGPGTRLTVT.

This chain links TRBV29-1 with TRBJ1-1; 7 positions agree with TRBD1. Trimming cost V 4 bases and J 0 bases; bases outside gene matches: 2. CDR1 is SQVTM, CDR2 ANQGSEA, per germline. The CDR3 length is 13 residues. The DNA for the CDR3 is TGCAGCGTTGGACAGGGATTGAACACTGAAGCTTTCTTT. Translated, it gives CSVGQGLNTEAFF.

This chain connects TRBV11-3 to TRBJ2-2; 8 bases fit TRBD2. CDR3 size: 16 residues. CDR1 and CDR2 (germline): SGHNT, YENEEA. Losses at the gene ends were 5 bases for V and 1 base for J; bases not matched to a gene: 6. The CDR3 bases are TGTGCCAGCAGCCCCGGACTAGCCCGGAACACCGGGGAGCTGTTTTTT. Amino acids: CASSPGLARNTGELFF.

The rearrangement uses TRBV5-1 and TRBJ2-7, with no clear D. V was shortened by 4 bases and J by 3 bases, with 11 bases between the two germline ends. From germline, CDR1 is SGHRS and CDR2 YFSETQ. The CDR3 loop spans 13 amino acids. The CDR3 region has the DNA TGCGCCAGCAGCCCCCGACCGAGCTACGAGCAGTACTTC. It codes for CASSPRPSYEQYF. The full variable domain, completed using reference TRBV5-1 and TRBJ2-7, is KAGVTQTPRYLIKTRGQQVTLSCSPISGHRSVSWYQQTPGQGLQFLFEYFSETQRNKGNFPGRFSGRQFSNSRSEMNVSTLELGDSALYLCASSPRPSYEQYFGPGTRLTVT.

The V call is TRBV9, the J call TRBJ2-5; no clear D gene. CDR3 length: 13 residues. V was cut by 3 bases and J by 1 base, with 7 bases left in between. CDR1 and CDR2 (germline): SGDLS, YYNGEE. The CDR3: CASSAEAQETQYF. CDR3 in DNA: TGTGCCAGCAGCGCCGAGGCCCAAGAGACCCAGTACTTC.

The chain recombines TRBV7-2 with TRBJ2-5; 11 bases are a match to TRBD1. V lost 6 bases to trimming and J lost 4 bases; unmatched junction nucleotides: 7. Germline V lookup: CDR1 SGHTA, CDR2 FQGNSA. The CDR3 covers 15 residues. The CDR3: CASRKPGTGGETQYF. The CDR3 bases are TGTGCCAGCAGGAAACCCGGGACAGGGGGAGAGACCCAGTACTTC.

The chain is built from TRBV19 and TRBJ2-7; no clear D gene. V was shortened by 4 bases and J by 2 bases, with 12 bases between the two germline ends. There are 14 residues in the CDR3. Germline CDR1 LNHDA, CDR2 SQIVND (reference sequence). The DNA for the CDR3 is TGTGCCAGTAGTAGTTGGACCCCCCCCTACGAGCAGTACTTC. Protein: CASSSWTPPYEQYF.

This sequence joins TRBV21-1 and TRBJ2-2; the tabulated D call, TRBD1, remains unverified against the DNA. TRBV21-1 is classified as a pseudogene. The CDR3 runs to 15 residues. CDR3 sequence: CARSNPGQPPGELFF. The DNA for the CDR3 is TGTGCCCGATCGAACCCGGGACAGCCCCCTGGGGAGCTGTTTTTT.

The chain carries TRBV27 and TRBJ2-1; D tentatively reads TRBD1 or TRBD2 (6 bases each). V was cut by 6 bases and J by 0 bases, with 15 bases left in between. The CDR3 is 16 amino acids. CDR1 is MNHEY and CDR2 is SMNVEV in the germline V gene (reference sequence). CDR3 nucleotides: TGTGCCAGCAGAGGGGGGCTTGGAAGCTCCTACAATGAGCAGTTCTTC. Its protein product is CASRGGLGSSYNEQFF.

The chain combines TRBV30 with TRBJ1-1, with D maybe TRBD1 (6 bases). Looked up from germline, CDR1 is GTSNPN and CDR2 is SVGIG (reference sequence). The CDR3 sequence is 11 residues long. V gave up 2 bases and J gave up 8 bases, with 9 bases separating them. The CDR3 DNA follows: TGTGCCTGGAGTAAGGGGGGGGAAGCTTTCTTT. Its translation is CAWSKGGEAFF.

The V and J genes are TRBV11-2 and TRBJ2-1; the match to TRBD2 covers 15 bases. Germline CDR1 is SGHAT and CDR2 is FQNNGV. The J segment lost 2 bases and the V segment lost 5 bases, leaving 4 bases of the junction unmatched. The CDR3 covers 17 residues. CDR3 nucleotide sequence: TGTGCCAGCAGCCTAGGACTAGCGGGAGGGACCTACAATGAGCAGTTCTTC. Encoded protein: CASSLGLAGGTYNEQFF.

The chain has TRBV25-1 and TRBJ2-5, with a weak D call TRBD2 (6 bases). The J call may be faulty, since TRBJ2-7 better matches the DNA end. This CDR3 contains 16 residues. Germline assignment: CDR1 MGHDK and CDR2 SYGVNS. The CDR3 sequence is CASSDSSGFPSYEQYF. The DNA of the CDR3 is TGTGCCAGCAGTGACTCGAGCGGGTTCCCCTCCTACGAGCAGTACTTC.

Here the CDR3 reads CASSERQPQHF. The CDR3 DNA reads as TGTGCCAGCAGTGAACGGCAGCCCCAGCATTTT. The chain recombines TRBV6-6 with TRBJ1-5; D unclear. V dropped 5 bases and J dropped 7 bases, with 6 bases sitting between them. CDR1 is MNHNY and CDR2 is SVGAGI in the germline V gene (reference sequence). There are 11 residues in the CDR3.

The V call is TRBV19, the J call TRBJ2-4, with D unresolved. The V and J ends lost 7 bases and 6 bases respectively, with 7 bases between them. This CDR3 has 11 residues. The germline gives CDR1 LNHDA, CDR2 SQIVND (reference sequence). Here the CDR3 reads CASIGRNIQYF. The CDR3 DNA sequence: TGTGCCAGTATTGGAAGAAACATTCAGTACTTC.

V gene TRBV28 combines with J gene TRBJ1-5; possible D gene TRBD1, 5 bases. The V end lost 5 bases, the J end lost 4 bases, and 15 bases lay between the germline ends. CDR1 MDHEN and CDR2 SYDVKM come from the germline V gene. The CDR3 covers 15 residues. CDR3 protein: CASSPGTRSNQPQHF. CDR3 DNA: TGTGCCAGCAGTCCAGGGACCCGGTCGAATCAGCCCCAGCATTTT.

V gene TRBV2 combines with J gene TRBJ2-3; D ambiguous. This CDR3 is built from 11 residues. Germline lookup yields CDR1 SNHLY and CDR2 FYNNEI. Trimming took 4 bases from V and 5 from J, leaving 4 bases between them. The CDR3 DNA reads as TGTGCCAGCAGTGTTATAGATACGCAGTATTTT. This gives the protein CASSVIDTQYF.

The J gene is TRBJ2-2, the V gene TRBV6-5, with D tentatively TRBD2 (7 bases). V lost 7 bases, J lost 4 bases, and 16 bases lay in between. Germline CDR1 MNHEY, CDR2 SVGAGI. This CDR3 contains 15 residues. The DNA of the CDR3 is TGTGCCAGCACCCAACAAGGGGGGGGCACCGGGGAGCTGTTTTTT. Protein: CASTQQGGGTGELFF.

CDR3 DNA: TGTGCCAGCAGCCAAGAGGTTACTAGCAATGAGCAGTTCTTC. Its translation is CASSQEVTSNEQFF. The chain couples TRBV4-2 to TRBJ2-1; TRBD2 is a possible D gene (5 bases). The germline CDR1 and CDR2 sequences are LGHNA and YNFKEQ. The V end lost 0 bases, the J end lost 6 bases, and 9 bases lay between the germline ends. This CDR3 contains 14 residues.